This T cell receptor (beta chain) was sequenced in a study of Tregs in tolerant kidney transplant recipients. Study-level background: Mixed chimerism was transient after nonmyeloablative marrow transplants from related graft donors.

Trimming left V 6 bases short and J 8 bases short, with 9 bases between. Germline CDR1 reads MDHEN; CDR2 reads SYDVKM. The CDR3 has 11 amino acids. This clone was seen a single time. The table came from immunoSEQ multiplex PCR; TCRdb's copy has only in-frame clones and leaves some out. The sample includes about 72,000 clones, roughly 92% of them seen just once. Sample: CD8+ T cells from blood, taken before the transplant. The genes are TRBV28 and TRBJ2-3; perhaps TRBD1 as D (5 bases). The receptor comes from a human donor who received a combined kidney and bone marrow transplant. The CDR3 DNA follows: TGTGCCAGCAGCACCAGGGCTACGCAGTATTTT. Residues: CASSTRATQYF.